Listed below are T cell receptor beta chains from one sample, sequenced in a study of regulatory T cells in long-lasting Graves disease. TCRdb analysed the multiplex PCR reads with MiXCR anew, one entry per CDR3 protein. The sample records approximately 470,000 distinct CDR3 sequences, more than 20% being singletons. Sequences were derived from peripheral blood mononuclear cells (PBMCs), sampled when the disease was refractory, from a patient treated with antithyroid drugs. These receptors all come from a female donor with Graves disease. The CDR3 runs from the conserved cysteine through the conserved F or W. A D gene is named only where the DNA matches it firmly. The size entry is marked missing in some rows and otherwise reads once, few, many or a size class.

DNA | CDR3 | size | J | D | V
TGTGCCAGCAGTCTTCGCCTGACAGGCTCCAGGGGGGGGACCCAGTACTTC | CASSLRLTGSRGGTQYF | many | TRBJ2-5 | . | TRBV28
TGTGCCAGCAGTTTTATCAGGGTCCCCGGGGAGCTGTTTTTT | CASSFIRVPGELFF | few | TRBJ2-2 | . | TRBV28
TGTGCCAGCAGGTCCACAGGAGACTATGGCTACACCTTC | CASRSTGDYGYTF | many | TRBJ1-2 | . | TRBV7-9
TGTGCCAGCAGTTACAGGGGGGTGGACGAGCAGTACTTC | CASSYRGVDEQYF | many | TRBJ2-7 | . | TRBV6-5
TGTGCCAGCAGCTTACCGGCCCGGGGCTTAATGGGGGCCAACGTCCTGACTTTC | CASSLPARGLMGANVLTF | . | TRBJ2-6 | . | TRBV7-8
TGTGCCAGTAGTATCAAGCGGGAGTACCACGAGCAGTACTTC | CASSIKREYHEQYF | . | TRBJ2-7 | TRBD2 | TRBV19
TGCAGCGTCCCCCGGGACAGGGCTCCCGAGCAGTACTTC | CSVPRDRAPEQYF | few | TRBJ2-7 | TRBD1 | TRBV29-1
TGCGCCAGCAGCTTGGCAGGCGGTCTCGTCGAGCAGTACTTC | CASSLAGGLVEQYF | . | TRBJ2-7 | . | TRBV5-1
TGTGCCAGCCGACCCCTGACAGGGGGCGGGGAGACCCAGTACTTC | CASRPLTGGGETQYF | few | TRBJ2-5 | TRBD1 | TRBV19
TGCGCCGGCAGCTTGGGGACGGAGTATAATTCACCCCTCCACTTT | CAGSLGTEYNSPLHF | once | TRBJ1-6 | . | TRBV5-1
TGTGCCAGCAGCTCCCCCGGGGGGCACCAAGAGACCCAGTACTTC | CASSSPGGHQETQYF | many | TRBJ2-5 | . | TRBV7-2
TGTGCCAGCAGTTCGCCAGACAGCGGCACAGATACGCAGTATTTT | CASSSPDSGTDTQYF | . | TRBJ2-3 | . | TRBV28
TGTGCCAGCAGTGAGGGGAACTTAGTGTTTTTT | CASSEGNLVFF | many | TRBJ1-4 | . | TRBV12-3/TRBV12-4
TGCAGCGCTTCAGACAGTAACTACTACGAGCAGTACTTC | CSASDSNYYEQYF | . | TRBJ2-7 | . | TRBV29-1
TGTGCCAGCAGAAAACAGGCGCTCTACTATGGCTACACCTTC | CASRKQALYYGYTF | many | TRBJ1-2 | . | TRBV28
TGTGCCAGCAGCACCGGCCGACGGGGTTCACCCCTCCACTTT | CASSTGRRGSPLHF | many | TRBJ1-6 | . | TRBV11-2
TGCAGTGCGCTTGACCCTCTAGCGGGAGCGGTCTACGAGCAGTACTTC | CSALDPLAGAVYEQYF | . | TRBJ2-7 | TRBD2 | TRBV20-1
TGTGCCAGCAGCTTAAACGGGGGCCTCGTTGAAAAACTGTTTTTT | CASSLNGGLVEKLFF | . | TRBJ1-4 | . | TRBV7-6
TGTGCCAGCAGTTTATCGCGGGGGCAGGGGACCGGGGAGCTGTTTTTT | CASSLSRGQGTGELFF | many | TRBJ2-2 | . | TRBV28
TGCAGTGCTAGACCAGCGGAGCGGGAGGGCCAAGAGACCCAGTACTTC | CSARPAEREGQETQYF | many | TRBJ2-5 | TRBD2 | TRBV20-1
TGTGCCTGGAGTGTAACTCTCTTCTCTGGAAACACCATATATTTT | CAWSVTLFSGNTIYF | few | TRBJ1-3 | . | TRBV30
TGTGCCTGGAGTGTACTGGGGGGGTGGGAGACCCAGTACTTC | CAWSVLGGWETQYF | many | TRBJ2-5 | TRBD2 | TRBV30
TGTGCCAGCAGTACCGGACAGGGGGCCACTGAAGCTTTCTTT | CASSTGQGATEAFF | many | TRBJ1-1 | TRBD1 | TRBV28
TGTGCCAGCAGTACCATTTGGCCCTACGAGCAGTACTTC | CASSTIWPYEQYF | many | TRBJ2-7 | . | TRBV27
TGTGCCAGCAGTGAAAGGCTGATACAAAACACTGAAGCTTTCTTT | CASSERLIQNTEAFF | many | TRBJ1-1 | . | TRBV6-2/TRBV6-3
TGTGCCAGCAGCTCCCAGCTAGGACTCCAAGAGACCCAGTACTTC | CASSSQLGLQETQYF | many | TRBJ2-5 | . | TRBV7-9
TGTGCCAGCAGTAACATAGCGGGTCCCTACGAGCAGTACTTC | CASSNIAGPYEQYF | many | TRBJ2-7 | TRBD2 | TRBV6-1
TGCGCCAGCAGCCAACCTACAGGGGCTAGAATTAATGGCTACACCTTC | CASSQPTGARINGYTF | . | TRBJ1-2 | TRBD1 | TRBV4-1
TGTGGCGCAGCGGGATTAGGCACAGATACGCAGTATTTT | CGAAGLGTDTQYF | few | TRBJ2-3 | TRBD2 | TRBV28
TGTGCCAGCAGCGTAGCCCAGGGCTCCTACGAGCAGTACTTC | CASSVAQGSYEQYF | . | TRBJ2-7 | . | TRBV9
TGTGCCTGGAGTCCCCCGGACAGTTCAAGCCCCAACTATGGCTACACCTTC | CAWSPPDSSSPNYGYTF | . | TRBJ1-2 | . | TRBV30
TGCGCCAGCACAGAGGCTAGCGGGAGGTACAATGAGCAGTTCTTC | CASTEASGRYNEQFF | . | TRBJ2-1 | TRBD2 | TRBV5-1
TGTGCCAGCAGCTTAATGGGGGGTTTGTCCTACGAGCAGTACTTC | CASSLMGGLSYEQYF | many | TRBJ2-7 | . | TRBV7-8
TGTGCCAGCACCCCCAGAGACGAGCAGTACTTC | CASTPRDEQYF | many | TRBJ2-7 | . | TRBV28
TGTGCCAGCAGTTCCCGGGATGCCCGCTTTTACGAGCAGTACTTC | CASSSRDARFYEQYF | many | TRBJ2-7 | . | TRBV28
TGCGCCAGCAGCTTCCGGGGGCTAGACACTGAAGCTTTCTTT | CASSFRGLDTEAFF | . | TRBJ1-1 | . | TRBV5-1